Below, one T cell receptor (beta chain) is given with its context. This entry is derived from a study of cytomegalovirus exposure and HLA in healthy donors. About the study: T cells numbering around 180 million yielded around 120 million unique TCR beta sequences in an earlier analysis.

PCR primers comprised 60 Vbeta and 13 Jbeta primers. Produced via immunoSEQ multiplex PCR; TCRdb's table is partial and in-frame only. The clone table shows 80,000 to 100,000 clones, with the ten largest holding about 3.4%. Looked up from germline, CDR1 is GTSNPN and CDR2 is SVGIG (reference sequence). CDR3 length: 15 amino acids. V was pared by 2 bases and J by 1 base, with 14 bases between. The source is a woman aged 25 to 39 in good health and CMV-seronegative. This chain connects TRBV30 to TRBJ1-1; D not resolved. Sequenced input: PBMCs. The CDR3: CAWSRLAVGNTEAFF. CDR3 sequence (DNA): TGTGCCTGGAGTCGACTCGCGGTGGGGAACACTGAAGCTTTCTTT.